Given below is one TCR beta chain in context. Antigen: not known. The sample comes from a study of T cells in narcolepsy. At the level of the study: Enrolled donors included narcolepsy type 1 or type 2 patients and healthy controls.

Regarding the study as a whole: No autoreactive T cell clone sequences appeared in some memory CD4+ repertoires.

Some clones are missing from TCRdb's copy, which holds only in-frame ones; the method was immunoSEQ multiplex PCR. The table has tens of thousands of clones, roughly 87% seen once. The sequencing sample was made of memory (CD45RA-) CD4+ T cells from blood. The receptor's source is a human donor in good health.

CDR3 bases: TGCGCCAGCAGCCGTGGGGGGCTTGGCTATGGCTACACCTTC. Its protein is CASSRGGLGYGYTF. V and J are TRBV4-1 and TRBJ1-2, with TRBD1 as a possible D gene (6 bases). V lost 4 bases, J lost 4 bases, and 13 bases lay in between. The CDR3 is 14 residues long. The V gene's germline CDR1 is MGHRA and CDR2 YSYEKL.